These 8 T cell receptor beta chains were all obtained from the same sample, sequenced in a study of blood T cell repertoires in COVID-19. Produced via immunoSEQ multiplex PCR; TCRdb's table is partial and in-frame only. This sample carries about 100,000 clones, approximately 86% of them seen once, and the ten largest clones take 13%. What was sequenced was peripheral blood. The receptors were gathered from a man aged 45-60 years with active or convalescent COVID-19.

This rearrangement joins TRBV21-1 to TRBJ1-3; TRBD1, the table's D call, lacks a check against the DNA. TRBV21-1 is marked as a pseudogene. The CDR3 is made up of 14 amino acids. The CDR3 DNA reads TGTGCCAGCAGCTTTCAGGGTTCTAGAAACACCATATATTTT. Amino acids: CASSFQGSRNTIYF.

V gene TRBV28 combines with J gene TRBJ2-7; TRBD2 matches 14 bases. Per the germline V gene, CDR1 is MDHEN and CDR2 is SYDVKM. V was pared by 6 bases and J by 2 bases, with 18 bases of the junction left unmatched. The CDR3 loop spans 20 amino acids. CDR3 loop: CASSPTRLAGGPTITYEQYF. CDR3 DNA: TGTGCCAGCAGCCCCACCCGACTAGCGGGAGGGCCGACAATCACCTACGAGCAGTACTTC.

The rearrangement uses TRBV5-1 and TRBJ1-1; the match to TRBD1 covers 7 bases. Germline assignment: CDR1 SGHRS and CDR2 YFSETQ. The CDR3 is made up of 13 amino acids. With 7 bases clipped from V and 0 bases from J, the junction kept 3 bases outside the gene matches. The CDR3 nucleotides read TGCGCCAGCTCTCAGGGGGTGAACACTGAAGCTTTCTTT. It codes for CASSQGVNTEAFF.

V usage is TRBV2 and J usage is TRBJ2-5; TRBD1 agrees at 11 bases. The length of the CDR3 is 15 residues. The ends lost 7 bases at V and 5 bases at J; junction bases unmatched: 9. Germline CDR1 and CDR2: SNHLY and FYNNEI. The chain's CDR3 is CASTRDRGDEETQYF. The CDR3 DNA sequence: TGTGCCAGCACCCGGGACAGGGGGGATGAGGAGACCCAGTACTTC.

V and J are TRBV6-2 or TRBV6-3 and TRBJ1-1; D possibly corresponds to TRBD1 (5 bases). The CDR3 is made up of 14 amino acids. In germline, CDR1 is MNHEY, CDR2 SVGEGT. V was pared by 3 bases and J by 3 bases, with 11 bases between. The CDR3 coding sequence is TGTGCCAGCAGTTATCGGGGGTCCGACACTGAAGCTTTCTTT. Translated, it gives CASSYRGSDTEAFF.

The CDR3 protein is CATVGRSSYEQYF. In DNA form, the CDR3 reads TGTGCCACCGTCGGGAGAAGCTCCTACGAGCAGTACTTC. The chain is built from TRBV24-1 and TRBJ2-7, with D possibly being TRBD2 (6 bases). Germline CDR1 is KGHDR and CDR2 is SFDVKD. Deletions cut 9 bases from V and 0 bases from J, with 11 bases between. This CDR3 spans 13 amino acids.

The rearrangement links TRBV28 to TRBJ1-4; 8 nucleotides match TRBD1. In germline, CDR1 is MDHEN, CDR2 SYDVKM. Trimming at V came to 4 bases and at J to 7 bases, leaving 5 bases not matched to a gene. The CDR3 consists of 14 residues. The CDR3 nucleotides read TGTGCCAGCAGTTCGACAGGGGTGGGTGAAAAACTGTTTTTT. Translated: CASSSTGVGEKLFF.

This clone was detected once. The chain has TRBV5-1 and TRBJ1-4, with 9 bases aligning to TRBD1. The CDR3 has 15 residues. In germline, CDR1 is SGHRS, CDR2 YFSETQ. V lost 3 bases, J lost 7 bases, and 7 bases stayed unmatched. The CDR3 nucleotides are TGCGCCAGCAGCTCCACCCGGGACAGGGCTGAAAAACTGTTTTTT. It encodes CASSSTRDRAEKLFF. The variable domain in full, with the rest retrieved from reference TRBV5-1 and TRBJ1-4, is KAGVTQTPRYLIKTRGQQVTLSCSPISGHRSVSWYQQTPGQGLQFLFEYFSETQRNKGNFPGRFSGRQFSNSRSEMNVSTLELGDSALYLCASSSTRDRAEKLFFGSGTQLSVL.